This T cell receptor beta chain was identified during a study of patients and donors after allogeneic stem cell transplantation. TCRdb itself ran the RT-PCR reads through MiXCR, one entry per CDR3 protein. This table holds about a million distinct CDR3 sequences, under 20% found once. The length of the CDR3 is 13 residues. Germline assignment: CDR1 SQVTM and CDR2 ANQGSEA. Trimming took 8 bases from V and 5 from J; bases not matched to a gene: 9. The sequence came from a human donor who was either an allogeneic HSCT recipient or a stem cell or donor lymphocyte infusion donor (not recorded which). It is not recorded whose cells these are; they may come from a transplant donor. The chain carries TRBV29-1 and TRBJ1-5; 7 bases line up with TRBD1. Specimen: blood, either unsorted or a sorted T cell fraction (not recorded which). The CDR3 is CSTRQGLDQPQHF. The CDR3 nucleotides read TGCAGCACCAGACAGGGTTTGGATCAGCCCCAGCATTTT. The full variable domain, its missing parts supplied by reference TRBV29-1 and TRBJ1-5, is SAVISQKPSRDICQRGTSLTIQCQVDSQVTMMFWYRQQPGQSLTLIATANQGSEATYESGFVIDKFPISRPNLTFSTLTVSNMSPEDSSIYLCSTRQGLDQPQHFGDGTRLSIL.